This is a list of T cell receptor beta chains from one sample in a study of T cells in Graves' hyperthyroidism and ophthalmopathy. TCRdb recomputed calls from the multiplex PCR reads with MiXCR, one row per CDR3 protein. Among about 840,000 distinct CDR3 sequences listed, around 38% were seen once. The sample comprised blood. These receptors all stem from a young man with Graves' hyperthyroidism. CDR3s include the opening cysteine and the closing phenylalanine or tryptophan. D genes are given only for firm matches. The size entry is marked missing in some rows and otherwise reads once, few, many or a size class.

TRBJ2-7 NA TRBD2 TRBV19 TGTGCCAGTAGTCGAATAGGAGCGGGAGGGCCAGTAATTGAGCAGTACTTC CASSRIGAGGPVIEQYF
TRBJ1-1 many NA TRBV7-2 TGTGCCAGCAGCCGGGACCCGAACGCTGAAGCTTTCTTT CASSRDPNAEAFF
TRBJ2-7 few TRBD2 TRBV7-2 TGTGCCAGCAGTTCCGGGACTAGGGGTACCTCCGAGCAGTACTTC CASSSGTRGTSEQYF
TRBJ2-5 NA NA TRBV10-3 TGTGCCATCAGTGAACTCCCGGGACAAGAGACCCAGTACTTC CAISELPGQETQYF
TRBJ1-2 NA NA TRBV10-3 TGTGCCAGCAGTGAAGTGGAACCTAACTATGGCTACACCTTC CASSEVEPNYGYTF
TRBJ1-1 NA TRBD1 TRBV7-2 TGTGCCAGCAGCGGATGGACAGGGCACACTGAAGCTTTCTTT CASSGWTGHTEAFF
TRBJ2-7 NA TRBD2 TRBV7-2 TGTGCCAGCAGTCCTTCTAGCGGGGGCTACGAGCAGTACTTC CASSPSSGGYEQYF
TRBJ2-5 once TRBD1 TRBV4-2 TGTGCCAGCAGCCTACCCGGGACAGGCTTGGGTGGGACCCAGTACTTC CASSLPGTGLGGTQYF
TRBJ1-3 many NA TRBV5-1 TGCGCCAGCAGCTTGGAGGACAGCGGAAACACCATATATTTT CASSLEDSGNTIYF
TRBJ1-2 NA TRBD1 TRBV7-3 TGTGCCAGCCACCCGGGACAGGTTTTTCGGAGAGGCTACACCTTC CASHPGQVFRRGYTF
TRBJ2-7 NA NA TRBV29-1 TGCAGCGTTGGAGGGGAGGATGGCTACGAGCAGTACTTC CSVGGEDGYEQYF
TRBJ1-5 NA TRBD1 TRBV29-1 TGCAGCGCGGGACAGGGGCGCAATCAGCCCCAGCATTTT CSAGQGRNQPQHF
TRBJ1-1 once NA TRBV4-1 TGCGCCAGCAGCCCAGAGGGATCCGGTCGGGCTTTCTTT CASSPEGSGRAFF
TRBJ1-5 NA NA TRBV10-3 TGTGCCAGCTTCTCAGGGTTGTGGAATCAGCCCCAGCATTTT CASFSGLWNQPQHF
TRBJ2-5 NA NA TRBV28 TGTGCCAGCAGTCACCCTTTGGCGGGTGAGACCCAGTACTTC CASSHPLAGETQYF
TRBJ1-1 few NA TRBV13 TGTGCCAGCAGCTTCCTACAATCTTCCACTGAAGCTTTCTTT CASSFLQSSTEAFF
TRBJ1-2 many NA TRBV13 TGTGCCAGCAGTTACAACAGGGAATTATATGGCTACACCTTC CASSYNRELYGYTF
TRBJ1-1 once NA TRBV20-1 TGCAGTGCTAGAGATCCAGCTCTGAACACTGAAGCTTTCTTT CSARDPALNTEAFF
TRBJ2-7 many NA TRBV7-9 TGTGCCAGCAGGCCGGAGAGCTCCTACGAGCAGTACTTC CASRPESSYEQYF
TRBJ2-7 once NA TRBV4-3 TGCGCCAGCAGCCAAGAAGAGGGGGGCTACGAGCAGTACTTC CASSQEEGGYEQYF
TRBJ1-1 NA NA TRBV7-8 TGTGCCAGCAGCTTAGCGCTAATCAGGAGGGCTTTCTTT CASSLALIRRAFF
TRBJ1-5 NA NA TRBV6-5 TGTGCCAGCAGTTACAACGAGGGCAGTAAGCCCCAGCATTTT CASSYNEGSKPQHF
TRBJ2-5 many NA TRBV15 TGTGCCACCAGTCGTAGGGGCTGGGAGACCCAGTACTTC CATSRRGWETQYF
TRBJ2-1 NA NA TRBV29-1 TGCAGCGTTATAAAGGGGGGATACAATGAGCAGTTCTTC CSVIKGGYNEQFF
TRBJ2-7 NA NA TRBV10-3 TGTGCCAGCCGGGACAAGCCCTACGAGCAGTACTTC CASRDKPYEQYF
TRBJ1-3 NA TRBD1 TRBV29-1 TGCAGCGCCGAGGGACAGGGGGAGGTGAACACCATATATTTT CSAEGQGEVNTIYF
TRBJ2-7 NA NA TRBV20-1 TGCAGTGGTACCAGTGGGGGGTCTTCCTACGAGCAGTACTTC CSGTSGGSSYEQYF
TRBJ2-7 few NA TRBV7-9 TGTGCCAGCAGCCTTAACAGGGAAGGGGGCTACGAGCAGTACTTC CASSLNREGGYEQYF
TRBJ1-2 NA TRBD1 TRBV14 TGTGCCAGCAGCAGCCGTACAGGGGAGGATGGCTACACCTTC CASSSRTGEDGYTF
TRBJ2-5 many NA TRBV10-3 TGTGCCATCCGGGGGGGGGACAGGGTCCAAGAGACCCAGTACTTC CAIRGGDRVQETQYF
TRBJ1-2 NA NA TRBV11-2 TGTGCCAGCAGCTTAGGTTCGGGAGGAACATCCCACTATGGCTACACCTTC CASSLGSGGTSHYGYTF
TRBJ1-5 few NA TRBV5-1 TGCGCCAGCACCACCCGCCACAGGGTTTGTCAGCCCCAGCATTTT CASTTRHRVCQPQHF
TRBJ1-4 few NA TRBV19 TGTGCCAGTAGTCCACCGGACACCTCTAATGAAAAACTGTTTTTT CASSPPDTSNEKLFF
TRBJ2-5 NA NA TRBV12-3/TRBV12-4 TGTGCCAGCAGTTTGAACATGCAAGAGACCCAGTACTTC CASSLNMQETQYF
TRBJ1-1 NA NA TRBV10-3 TGTGCCATCAGTCAGACGGGGGGAGTTACTGAAGCTTTCTTT CAISQTGGVTEAFF
TRBJ1-2 once TRBD1 TRBV29-1 TGCAGCGTTGATGGACAGGAGCAAGGCTACACCTTC CSVDGQEQGYTF
TRBJ1-2 NA TRBD1 TRBV29-1 TGCAGCGTTGAAGTAAGGGACAGGGCGAACTATGGCTACACCTTC CSVEVRDRANYGYTF
TRBJ1-1 NA NA TRBV7-9 TGTGCCAGCAGCCAAGAAGTACGGGGGAACGCTGAAGCTTTCTTT CASSQEVRGNAEAFF
TRBJ1-2 NA TRBD1 TRBV29-1 TGCAGCGTTGGACAGGGAGGCTACACCTTC CSVGQGGYTF
TRBJ1-2 few NA TRBV14 TGTGCCAGCAGCTGGACAGAGAACTATGGCTACACCTTC CASSWTENYGYTF
TRBJ1-1 NA NA TRBV29-1 TGCAGCTTTGGCAGTACGAACACTGAAGCTTTCTTT CSFGSTNTEAFF